Following are 13 T cell receptor beta chains from one sample sequenced in a study of T cells in localized non-small cell lung cancer (dated by TCRdb to about 2020). Library preparation was by the immunoSEQ multiplex PCR assay. TCRdb mirrors the immuneACCESS table, restricted to in-frame sequences. Some clones are absent from its copies; in checked studies, under half trace to an unresolved V gene, and the reason for the others is unknown. The sample table contains 52,000 or so clones; only one count was recorded for 86% of them. About a sixth of the sample is in the top ten clones. The starting material was peripheral blood, obtained before any cancer treatment. The receptors here all came from a male donor older than 55 with stage III squamous cell lung carcinoma.

This clone has only one observation. The V gene is TRBV15, the J gene TRBJ2-7; TRBD1 or TRBD2 may be the D gene (5 bases each). CDR3 length: 14 amino acids. The V gene lost 6 bases and the J gene lost 5 bases, with 17 bases spanning the gap. CDR1 is LNHNV, CDR2 YYDKDF, per germline (reference sequence). The CDR3 spells CATSRDGSFDEQYF. As DNA, the CDR3 is TGTGCCACCAGTAGGGACGGGTCCTTCGACGAGCAGTACTTC.

J is TRBJ2-1 and V is TRBV11-2; TRBD1 matches 8 bases. This CDR3 contains 15 residues. V gave up 5 bases and J gave up 4 bases; unmatched junction bases: 7. From germline, CDR1 is SGHAT and CDR2 FQNNGV. The CDR3 spells CASSRDRGPYNEQFF. The CDR3 nucleotides read TGTGCCAGCAGCCGCGACAGGGGTCCGTACAATGAGCAGTTCTTC.

J is TRBJ2-5 and V is TRBV19; 11 nucleotides match TRBD2. Trimming took 6 bases from V and 7 from J; bases not matched to a gene: 13. This CDR3 is 16 amino acids long. The V gene's germline CDR1 is LNHDA and CDR2 SQIVND (reference sequence). CDR3 nucleotides: TGTGCCAGTAGCGAGACTAGCGGGACACTACGGGGGACCCAGTACTTC. This sequence encodes CASSETSGTLRGTQYF.

CDR3: CASSVGQGPSYEQYF. The CDR3 coding sequence is TGTGCCAGCAGCGTCGGACAGGGACCATCTTACGAGCAGTACTTC. V and J are TRBV9 and TRBJ2-7, with 8 nucleotides matching TRBD1. V shed 2 bases and J 4 bases; nucleotides not matched to a gene: 8. CDR1 SGDLS and CDR2 YYNGEE come from the germline V gene. The CDR3 covers 15 residues. Full variable domain (missing parts from reference TRBV9 and TRBJ2-7): DSGVTQTPKHLITATGQRVTLRCSPRSGDLSVYWYQQSLDQGLQFLIQYYNGEERAKGNILERFSAQQFPDLHSELNLSSLELGDSALYFCASSVGQGPSYEQYFGPGTRLTVT.

The chain joins TRBV7-9 to TRBJ1-5; D perhaps matches TRBD1 (5 bases). Germline CDR1 is SEHNR and CDR2 is FQNEAQ (reference sequence). The CDR3 runs to 15 residues. Between the trimmed V and J ends, which lost 2 bases and 1 base, there was a span of 9 bases. The CDR3 DNA follows: TGTGCCAGCAGCTTATCAGGGTCGAGCAATCAGCCCCAGCATTTT. Translated: CASSLSGSSNQPQHF.

The chain has TRBV27 and TRBJ2-5; 10 bases are shared with TRBD1. The CDR3 has 21 residues. The V gene end was trimmed by 5 bases and the J gene end by 0 bases; junction bases not matched to a gene: 21. The germline gives CDR1 MNHEY, CDR2 SMNVEV (reference sequence). In nucleotides, the CDR3 is TGTGCCAGCAGTCCCGACCACTTAGGGTCCCGGACAGGGGGAGACCAAGAGACCCAGTACTTC. This sequence encodes CASSPDHLGSRTGGDQETQYF.

This chain links TRBV27 with TRBJ1-5; 11 nucleotides align to TRBD1. CDR3 length: 17 amino acids. The germline CDR1 and CDR2 sequences are MNHEY and SMNVEV (reference sequence). The junction had 9 bases not matched to a gene; V was cut back by 4 bases and J by 4 bases. The CDR3 DNA sequence: TGTGCCAGCAGTTCAGGACAGGGGGCTATCTGGAATCAGCCCCAGCATTTT. This encodes CASSSGQGAIWNQPQHF.

The J gene is TRBJ2-1, the V gene TRBV7-6; 9 bases match TRBD2. The CDR3 runs to 16 residues. The V and J ends lost 1 base and 9 bases, in that order; junction bases with no gene match: 10. Per germline, CDR1 SGHVS and CDR2 FNYEAQ. The CDR3 loop reads CASSLEPAGGMSEQFF. CDR3 coding DNA: TGTGCCAGCAGCTTAGAACCAGCGGGGGGAATGAGTGAGCAGTTCTTC.

V usage is TRBV30 and J usage is TRBJ1-1; 9 positions match TRBD1. CDR1 is GTSNPN and CDR2 is SVGIG in the germline V gene (reference sequence). The V gene end was trimmed by 6 bases and the J gene end by 7 bases; junction bases not matched to a gene: 9. The CDR3 consists of 13 residues. The CDR3 DNA is TGTGCCTGCACTGGACAGGGGCGCATTGAAGCTTTCTTT. As protein: CACTGQGRIEAFF.

This chain joins TRBV7-2 and TRBJ1-3; D is uncertain. This CDR3 has 15 residues. CDR1 and CDR2 from the germline V gene are SGHTA and FQGNSA. V was trimmed by 2 bases and J by 0 bases, leaving 8 bases between them. The CDR3 DNA reads as TGTGCCAGCAGCTTACGACTACACTCTGGAAACACCATATATTTT. Encoded protein: CASSLRLHSGNTIYF.

This clone has only a few counts. This rearrangement joins TRBV9 to TRBJ2-7; 7 nucleotides match TRBD2. Germline lookup yields CDR1 SGDLS and CDR2 YYNGEE. This CDR3 is built from 14 residues. V lost 4 bases, J lost 2 bases, and 6 bases stayed unmatched. CDR3 loop: CASSREERPYEQYF. CDR3 nucleotide sequence: TGTGCCAGCAGCCGGGAGGAGAGGCCCTACGAGCAGTACTTC.

The chain recombines TRBV7-6 with TRBJ2-3; 8 positions match TRBD2. The CDR3 sequence is 14 residues long. Trimming took 5 bases from V and 2 from J; bases not matched to a gene: 3. Germline CDR1 reads SGHVS; CDR2 reads FNYEAQ. The CDR3 here is CASSPGLATDTQYF. The DNA of the CDR3 is TGTGCCAGCAGCCCTGGACTAGCCACAGATACGCAGTATTTT.

Here the CDR3 DNA reads TGTGCCTGGAACCAGGCCCAGGAGACCCAGTACTTC. Translation: CAWNQAQETQYF. The chain employs TRBV30 and TRBJ2-5; the D is unclear. CDR3 size: 12 residues. Between the trimmed V and J ends, which lost 4 bases and 5 bases, there was a span of 11 bases. Germline V gene data show CDR1 as GTSNPN and CDR2 as SVGIG (reference sequence).